This T cell receptor (beta chain) was sequenced for a study of blood T cells in healthy people across ages. Combining a sample-barcoded 5' primer with a J-beta primer mix, a second PCR ran for about 7 to 12 cycles. MiXCR was run by TCRdb on the 5' RACE reads, yielding one entry per CDR3 protein. The data show 800,000 to 950,000 distinct CDR3 sequences, with 25% to 30% seen just once and 9.5% to 13% held by the top ten. The ends lost 5 bases at V and 4 bases at J; junction bases unmatched: 8. Looked up from germline, CDR1 is SGHAT and CDR2 is FQDESV (reference sequence). The length of the CDR3 is 15 residues. The same data also contributed to another study, on T cells of mothers and their children. That paper adds: Donation involved a few healthy Caucasian mothers and the six children that they had.

Material for sequencing was blood. This receptor was taken from a woman aged 40 to 50 in good health. V and J are TRBV11-1 and TRBJ2-3, with 8 nucleotides matching TRBD1. DNA of the CDR3: TGTGCCAGCAGCCTTATGGTGACAGGGGCAGATACGCAGTATTTT. Protein: CASSLMVTGADTQYF.